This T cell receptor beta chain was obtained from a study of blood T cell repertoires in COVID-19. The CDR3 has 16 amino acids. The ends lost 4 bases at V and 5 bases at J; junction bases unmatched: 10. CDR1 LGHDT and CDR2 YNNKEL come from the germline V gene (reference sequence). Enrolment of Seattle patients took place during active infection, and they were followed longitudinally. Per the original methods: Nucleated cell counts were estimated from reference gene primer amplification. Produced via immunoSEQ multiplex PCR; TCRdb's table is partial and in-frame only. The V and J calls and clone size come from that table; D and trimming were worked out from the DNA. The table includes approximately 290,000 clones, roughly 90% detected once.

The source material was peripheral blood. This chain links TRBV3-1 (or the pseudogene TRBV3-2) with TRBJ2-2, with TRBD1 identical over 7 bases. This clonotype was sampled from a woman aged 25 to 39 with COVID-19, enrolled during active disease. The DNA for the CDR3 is TGTGCCAGCAGCCGGAGGTCAGCAGGGGGAACCGGGGAGCTGTTTTTT. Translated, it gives CASSRRSAGGTGELFF.